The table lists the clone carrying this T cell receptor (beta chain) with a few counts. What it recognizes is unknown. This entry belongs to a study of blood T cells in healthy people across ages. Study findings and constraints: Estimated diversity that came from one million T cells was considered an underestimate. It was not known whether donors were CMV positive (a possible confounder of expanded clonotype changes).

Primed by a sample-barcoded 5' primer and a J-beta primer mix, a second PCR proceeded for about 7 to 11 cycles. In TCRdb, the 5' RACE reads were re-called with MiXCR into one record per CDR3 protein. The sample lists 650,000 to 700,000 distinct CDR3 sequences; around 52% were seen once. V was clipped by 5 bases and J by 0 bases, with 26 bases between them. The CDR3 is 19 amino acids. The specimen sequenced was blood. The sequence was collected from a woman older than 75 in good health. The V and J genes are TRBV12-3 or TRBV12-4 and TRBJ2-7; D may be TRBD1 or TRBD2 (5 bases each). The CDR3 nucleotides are TGTGCCAGCAGTCGATGTTGTAGCCCGGGACGACCGAGCTCCTACGAGCAGTACTTC. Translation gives CASSRCCSPGRPSSYEQYF.